A selection of T cell receptor beta chains follows, all from one sample in a study of blood T cells in healthy people across ages. In TCRdb, the 5' RACE reads were re-called with MiXCR into one record per CDR3 protein. The sample contains 1.5 million to 1.9 million distinct CDR3 sequences, roughly two fifths of which appear only once. The source material was blood. The receptor set was obtained from a young woman in good health. Each CDR3 is given with its conserved first and last residue. A D gene is named only where the DNA matches it firmly.

D gene	V gene	CDR3 protein
.	TRBV6-2/TRBV6-3	CASSWGQETQYF
TRBD2	TRBV27	CASSLYLAGRSYEQYF
.	TRBV24-1	CATSDPVGPLDTQYF
.	TRBV7-9	CASRGGVNTEAFF
.	TRBV25-1	CASSETGTGNYGYTF
.	TRBV12-3/TRBV12-4	CASSVPPSYNEQFF
TRBD1	TRBV7-2	CASRRWTGSFNEQYF
.	TRBV27	CASKQTKPGAADGYTF
.	TRBV2	CASSLVTYEQYF
TRBD2	TRBV4-1	CASSTSGTTWNEQFF
.	TRBV11-2	CASSLDRERKETQYF
.	TRBV30	CAWSVWGTDGYTF
TRBD1	TRBV10-3	CAISEWAGGLYGYTF
.	TRBV25-1	CASSDSYSYEQYF
.	TRBV28	CASSFRVRNEQYF
.	TRBV4-2	CASSQEVGNTEAFF
.	TRBV20-1	CSARGIGGFNEQFF
TRBD1	TRBV25-1	CASSSGTGRNTGELFF
.	TRBV27	CATAMTGLYEQYF
TRBD1	TRBV4-3	CASSQDATGGLYEQYF
.	TRBV20-1	CSARLQSGNTIYF
.	TRBV4-1	CASSQDRAGTYNEQFF
.	TRBV9	CASSAPGSTEAFF
.	TRBV7-2	CASSLGWEGHGKGDTQYF
.	TRBV29-1	CSVEGRIGGNEQFF
.	TRBV20-1	CSARPREESNYGYTF
TRBD2	TRBV11-2	CASSLDPAGARAGNEQFF
.	TRBV4-2	CASSQEWALEKEKLFF
.	TRBV12-3/TRBV12-4	CACSPTGGAQHF
.	TRBV10-3	CAIRGDKNQPQHF
.	TRBV29-1	CSVRASSYNSPLHF
TRBD1	TRBV28	CASSKPWDSGEKLFF
.	TRBV19	CASSISGSGSYEQYF
TRBD1	TRBV6-2/TRBV6-3	CASRDRAYNEQFF
TRBD1	TRBV27	CASSLRASAGGEQFF
.	TRBV4-1	CTSSRLSIQETQYF
.	TRBV20-1	CSTPTRRLTVEQFF
.	TRBV15	CATSRAQSSPDTQYF
.	TRBV7-2	CASSPSGRFEKLFF
TRBD1	TRBV20-1	CSAPRQGAAQPQHF
TRBD1	TRBV6-5	CASRKPTGTPGYTF
.	TRBV6-1	CASSSGVTASYEQYF
TRBD1	TRBV28	CASTSTGALGDGQYF
TRBD2	TRBV29-1	CSVVLAAYRTDTQYF
.	TRBV24-1	CATRVGPGTEAFF
.	TRBV4-3	CASSQGGVWGDVDYGYTF
TRBD1	TRBV12-3/TRBV12-4	CASSRQGALAEAFF
.	TRBV7-2	CASSFRGGTNEKLFF
.	TRBV29-1	CSVVNRVPGELFF